This is a list of T cell receptor beta chains from one sample in a study of shared clonotypes between healthy human individuals. The repertoire was sequenced with immunoSEQ multiplex PCR; TCRdb's copy has only in-frame clones and lacks some. The sample includes fewer than 1.6 million clones, 98% of them seen just once. Material for sequencing was naive CD4+ T cells sorted from blood. These TCRs come from a man aged 25 to 40 in good health. The CDR3 runs from the conserved cysteine through the conserved F or W. A D gene is named only where the DNA matches it firmly. Clone sizes are given selectively: once, few, many, or a class where the clone is expanded.

j_call | v_call | d_call | clone_size | cdr3_aa | cdr3_nt
TRBJ2-1 | TRBV5-6 | TRBD2 | once | CASSLAGLAGGRYYNEQFF | TGTGCCAGCAGCTTGGCCGGGCTAGCGGGAGGGCGCTACTACAATGAGCAGTTCTTC
TRBJ2-7 | TRBV7-9 | NA | once | CASSPVGFEQYF | TGTGCCAGCAGCCCCGTCGGATTCGAGCAGTACTTC
TRBJ2-7 | TRBV28 | NA | NA | CASSSMPGRGEQYF | TGTGCCAGCAGTTCTATGCCGGGGCGTGGGGAGCAGTACTTC
TRBJ2-1 | TRBV5-6 | NA | NA | CASGRGGPHNEQFF | TGTGCCAGCGGCCGTGGCGGGCCACACAATGAGCAGTTCTTC
TRBJ2-7 | TRBV10-2 | NA | NA | CASSGRQNYEQYF | TGCGCCAGCAGTGGACGACAGAACTACGAGCAGTACTTC
TRBJ2-2 | TRBV5-1 | NA | NA | CASSLFGQNTGELFF | TGCGCCAGCAGCTTGTTCGGGCAGAACACCGGGGAGCTGTTTTTT
TRBJ1-1 | TRBV18 | NA | NA | CASSLPGGPMNTEAFF | TGTGCCAGCTCACTCCCCGGGGGTCCTATGAACACTGAAGCTTTCTTT
TRBJ2-1 | TRBV5-1 | TRBD2 | NA | CASSDPSGSYNEQFF | TGCGCCAGCAGCGATCCTAGCGGCTCCTACAATGAGCAGTTCTTC
TRBJ2-7 | TRBV11-2 | NA | NA | CASSVQGYEQYF | TGTGCCAGCAGCGTACAGGGTTACGAGCAGTACTTC
TRBJ1-5 | TRBV25-1 | NA | once | CAIQPFNQPQHF | TGTGCCATCCAGCCCTTCAATCAGCCCCAGCATTTT
TRBJ1-3 | TRBV29-1 | TRBD1 | NA | CSVTGQGPGNTIYF | TGCAGCGTGACAGGACAGGGCCCTGGAAACACCATATATTTT
TRBJ2-7 | TRBV5-1 | TRBD1 | NA | CASSSDRALSSYEQYF | TGCGCCAGCAGCTCGGACAGGGCTCTAAGCTCCTACGAGCAGTACTTC
TRBJ2-3 | TRBV11-1 | NA | once | CASSLDGTGQDTQYF | TGTGCCAGCAGCTTAGACGGGACGGGGCAAGATACGCAGTATTTT
TRBJ2-1 | TRBV29-1 | NA | NA | CSVPKGVNEQFF | TGCAGCGTCCCAAAGGGGGTCAATGAGCAGTTCTTC
TRBJ1-5 | TRBV6-1 | TRBD1 | NA | CASSDLTGINQPQHF | TGTGCCAGCAGTGACTTGACAGGGATCAATCAGCCCCAGCATTTT
TRBJ2-5 | TRBV28 | TRBD1 | once | CASTAQGAGTQYF | TGTGCCAGCACCGCCCAGGGGGCAGGGACCCAGTACTTC
TRBJ2-1 | TRBV5-1 | TRBD2 | NA | CASSLVLAGGDEQFF | TGCGCCAGCAGCTTGGTTCTAGCGGGAGGGGATGAGCAGTTCTTC
TRBJ2-1 | TRBV10-3 | TRBD2 | NA | CAIAGTSGRAVYNEQFF | TGTGCCATAGCGGGGACTAGCGGGAGAGCCGTCTACAATGAGCAGTTCTTC
TRBJ2-6 | TRBV7-2 | TRBD1 | NA | CASRFDRAGANVLTF | TGTGCCAGCAGGTTTGACAGGGCTGGGGCCAACGTCCTGACTTTC
TRBJ2-1 | TRBV7-2 | NA | NA | CASSLSGAGSYNEQFF | TGTGCCAGCAGCTTATCGGGGGCGGGCTCCTACAATGAGCAGTTCTTC
TRBJ2-7 | TRBV7-9 | NA | NA | CASSLDNRNEQYF | TGTGCCAGCAGCTTGGACAACAGGAATGAGCAGTACTTC
TRBJ2-7 | TRBV18 | NA | NA | CASSPEATPGYRQYF | TGTGCCAGCTCACCGGAGGCCACACCTGGGTATCGGCAGTACTTC